This T cell receptor (beta chain) was recorded in a study of T-cell memory formation after mild COVID-19. Study-wide context: Largely donor-specific TCR clusters were found.

Findings and caveats of the study: Contracting CD4+ clones were located mainly in CM and EM, and CD8+ clones in EMRA. Clones that shrank (day 15 to 85) were balanced CD4/CD8, whereas later expanders leaned CD4+. Several responding clones turned up in pre-infection memory, indicating that cross-reactive memory may have taken part.

For this clonotype: The antigen is not known.

The V gene's germline CDR1 is SGHVS and CDR2 FQNEAQ. V was clipped by 2 bases and J by 3 bases; unmatched bases: 18. CDR3 length: 19 amino acids. TCRdb re-called the 5' RACE reads through MiXCR, storing one row per CDR3 protein. The sample lists under 110,000 distinct CDR3 sequences, 12% occurring once. This chain joins TRBV7-8 and TRBJ2-7; 8 nucleotides align to TRBD2. The source is an adult woman who had mild COVID-19 (a few samples of this study predate the infection). Cell type and time point are not known. Material: PBMCs or a T cell subset sorted from them (not recorded which). The CDR3 DNA reads TGTGCCAGCAGCTTATTCGGAACTATAGCGGGATACTTAAACTACGAGCAGTACTTC. Encoded protein: CASSLFGTIAGYLNYEQYF.